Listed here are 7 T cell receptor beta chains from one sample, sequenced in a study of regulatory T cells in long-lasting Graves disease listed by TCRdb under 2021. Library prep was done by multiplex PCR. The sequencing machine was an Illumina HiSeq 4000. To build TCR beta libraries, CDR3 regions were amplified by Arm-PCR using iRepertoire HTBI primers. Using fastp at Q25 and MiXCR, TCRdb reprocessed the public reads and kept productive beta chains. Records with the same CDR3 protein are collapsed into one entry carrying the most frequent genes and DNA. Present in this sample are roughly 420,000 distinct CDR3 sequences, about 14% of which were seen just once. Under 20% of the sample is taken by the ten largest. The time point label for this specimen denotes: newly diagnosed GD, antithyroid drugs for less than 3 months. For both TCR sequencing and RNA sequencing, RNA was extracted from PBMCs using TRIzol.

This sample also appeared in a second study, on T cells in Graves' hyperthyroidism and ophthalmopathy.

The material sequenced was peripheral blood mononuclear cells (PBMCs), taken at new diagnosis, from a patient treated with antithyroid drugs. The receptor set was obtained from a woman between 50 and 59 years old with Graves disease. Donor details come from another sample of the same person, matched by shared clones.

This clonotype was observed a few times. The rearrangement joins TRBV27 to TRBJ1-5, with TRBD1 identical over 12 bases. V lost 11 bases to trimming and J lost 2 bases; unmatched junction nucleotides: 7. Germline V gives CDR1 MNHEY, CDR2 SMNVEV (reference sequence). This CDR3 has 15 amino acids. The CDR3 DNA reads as TGTGCCGGCCGGGACAGGGGGCCGGGCAATCAGCCCCAGCATTTT. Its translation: CAGRDRGPGNQPQHF.

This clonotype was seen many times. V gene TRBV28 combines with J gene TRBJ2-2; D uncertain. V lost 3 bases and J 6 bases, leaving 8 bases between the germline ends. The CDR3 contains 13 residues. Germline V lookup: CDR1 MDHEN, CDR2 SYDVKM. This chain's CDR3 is CASSFGRSGELFF. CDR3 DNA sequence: TGTGCCAGCAGTTTCGGACGGTCCGGGGAGCTGTTTTTT.

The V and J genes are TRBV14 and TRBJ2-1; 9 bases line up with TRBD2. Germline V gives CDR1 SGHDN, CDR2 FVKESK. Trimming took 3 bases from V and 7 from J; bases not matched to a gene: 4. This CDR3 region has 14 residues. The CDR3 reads CASSQREGRNEQFF. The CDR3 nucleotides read TGTGCCAGCAGCCAGCGGGAGGGCAGGAATGAGCAGTTCTTC.

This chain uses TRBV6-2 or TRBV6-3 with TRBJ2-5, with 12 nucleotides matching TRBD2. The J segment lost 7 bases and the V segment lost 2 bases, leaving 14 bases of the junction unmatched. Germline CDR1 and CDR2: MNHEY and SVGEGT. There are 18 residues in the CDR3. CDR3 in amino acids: CASSYGDSSGRAKATQYF. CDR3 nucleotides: TGTGCCAGCAGTTACGGGGATTCTAGCGGGAGGGCCAAGGCGACCCAGTACTTC.

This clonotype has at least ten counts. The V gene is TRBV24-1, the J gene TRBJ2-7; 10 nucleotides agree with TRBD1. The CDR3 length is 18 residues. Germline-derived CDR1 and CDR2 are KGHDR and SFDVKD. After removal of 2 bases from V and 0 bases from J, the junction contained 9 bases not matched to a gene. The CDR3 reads CATSDSGQGTGNSYEQYF. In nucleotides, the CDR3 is TGTGCCACCAGTGATTCGGGACAGGGGACGGGGAACTCCTACGAGCAGTACTTC.

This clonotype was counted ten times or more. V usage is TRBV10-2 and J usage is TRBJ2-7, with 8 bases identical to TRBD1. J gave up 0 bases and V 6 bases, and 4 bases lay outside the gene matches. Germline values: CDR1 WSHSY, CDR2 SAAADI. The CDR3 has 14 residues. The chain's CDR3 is CASSRTGISYEQYF. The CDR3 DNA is TGCGCCAGCAGCCGGACAGGGATCTCCTACGAGCAGTACTTC.

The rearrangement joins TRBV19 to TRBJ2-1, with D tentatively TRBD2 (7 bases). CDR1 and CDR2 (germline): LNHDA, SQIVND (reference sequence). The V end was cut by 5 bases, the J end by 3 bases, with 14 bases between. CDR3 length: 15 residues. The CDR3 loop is CASSVGGLVYNEQFF. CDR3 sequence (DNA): TGTGCCAGTAGTGTGGGGGGGCTCGTCTACAATGAGCAGTTCTTC.